A selection of T cell receptor beta chains follows, all from one sample in a study of blood T cell repertoires in COVID-19. The data were produced by immunoSEQ multiplex PCR, yet TCRdb's version contains in-frame clones alone and is incomplete. This sample has approximately 130,000 clones; 75% to 90% occur once, and the top ten carry 15% to 20%. Source material: peripheral blood. The receptors originated from a woman aged 45 to 65 who had recovered from COVID-19. Each CDR3 is given with its conserved first and last residue. D genes are given only for firm matches. Only some rows state a clone size, as once, few, many or a class for expanded clones.

v_gene: TRBV11-2; d_gene: .; abundance: .; j_gene: TRBJ2-5; CDR3nt: TGTGCCAGCAGCGGGAACAGGGTCCAAGAGACCCAGTACTTC; CDR3aa: CASSGNRVQETQYF
v_gene: TRBV11-3; d_gene: TRBD2; abundance: .; j_gene: TRBJ2-5; CDR3nt: TGTGCCAGCAGCCTAGGAGGTTGGGGAGGGAAAGAGACCCAGTACTTC; CDR3aa: CASSLGGWGGKETQYF
v_gene: TRBV28; d_gene: .; abundance: .; j_gene: TRBJ1-2; CDR3nt: TGTGCCAGCAGTGTGACAGGCCGTATTGGCTACACCTTC; CDR3aa: CASSVTGRIGYTF
v_gene: TRBV29-1; d_gene: .; abundance: .; j_gene: TRBJ2-3; CDR3nt: TGCAGCGTCACGCCCCGAGACAACACAGATACGCAGTATTTT; CDR3aa: CSVTPRDNTDTQYF
v_gene: TRBV29-1; d_gene: TRBD1; abundance: .; j_gene: TRBJ2-1; CDR3nt: TGCAGCGTCTGGGACAGGGGGGTATCGGAGCAGTTCTTC; CDR3aa: CSVWDRGVSEQFF
v_gene: TRBV13; d_gene: TRBD2; abundance: .; j_gene: TRBJ2-3; CDR3nt: TGTGCCAGCAGCCGTCAGCGGGGGGCGGCAGATACGCAGTATTTT; CDR3aa: CASSRQRGAADTQYF
v_gene: TRBV6-6; d_gene: .; abundance: .; j_gene: TRBJ1-5; CDR3nt: TGTGCCAGCAGTCAATCTAGCATGAGGTTCTATAGCAATCAGCCCCAGCATTTT; CDR3aa: CASSQSSMRFYSNQPQHF
v_gene: TRBV10-3; d_gene: TRBD2; abundance: .; j_gene: TRBJ2-7; CDR3nt: TGTGCCATCAGTGAGGCTAGCGGGAGCTACGAGCAGTACTTC; CDR3aa: CAISEASGSYEQYF
v_gene: TRBV19; d_gene: TRBD2; abundance: .; j_gene: TRBJ2-5; CDR3nt: TGTGCCAGTACTCGGGGACTAGCGGGAGCAGAGACCCAGTACTTC; CDR3aa: CASTRGLAGAETQYF
v_gene: TRBV4-2; d_gene: .; abundance: once; j_gene: TRBJ2-7; CDR3nt: TGTGCCAGCAGCCAAGGGGAGGCGGGACGAGGCGAGCAGTACTTC; CDR3aa: CASSQGEAGRGEQYF
v_gene: TRBV4-1; d_gene: .; abundance: .; j_gene: TRBJ1-4; CDR3nt: TGCGCCAGCAGCCAAGGAGGCCAAGCAACTAATGAAAAACTGTTTTTT; CDR3aa: CASSQGGQATNEKLFF
v_gene: TRBV7-8; d_gene: .; abundance: .; j_gene: TRBJ2-7; CDR3nt: TGTGCCAGCAGCGAGGGGACTCCTTCCGAGCAGTACTTC; CDR3aa: CASSEGTPSEQYF
v_gene: TRBV18; d_gene: .; abundance: .; j_gene: TRBJ2-7; CDR3nt: TGTGCCAGCTCACTCGACAGATACGAGCAGTACTTC; CDR3aa: CASSLDRYEQYF
v_gene: TRBV19; d_gene: TRBD2; abundance: .; j_gene: TRBJ2-4; CDR3nt: TGTGCCAGTAACGGGCTAGCGGGAGCCAAAAACATTCAGTACTTC; CDR3aa: CASNGLAGAKNIQYF
v_gene: TRBV9; d_gene: .; abundance: .; j_gene: TRBJ1-5; CDR3nt: TGTGCCAGCAGCGTAGGGGGAGGGGCGGGTCAGCCCCAGCATTTT; CDR3aa: CASSVGGGAGQPQHF
v_gene: TRBV18; d_gene: TRBD1; abundance: .; j_gene: TRBJ1-3; CDR3nt: TGTGCCAGCTCCAAATCTCGGACAGGCGTCTCTGGAAACACCATATATTTT; CDR3aa: CASSKSRTGVSGNTIYF
v_gene: TRBV24-1; d_gene: .; abundance: .; j_gene: TRBJ2-1; CDR3nt: TGTGCCACCAGTGATTTGGGGCGAAGCTCCTACAATGAGCAGTTCTTC; CDR3aa: CATSDLGRSSYNEQFF
v_gene: TRBV20-1; d_gene: TRBD1; abundance: .; j_gene: TRBJ1-1; CDR3nt: TGCAGTGCCTACAGGGGGCCTTTT; CDR3aa: CSAYRGPF
v_gene: TRBV30; d_gene: .; abundance: .; j_gene: TRBJ1-4; CDR3nt: TGTGCCTGGGGAACAGCTAGCAATGAAAAACTGTTTTTT; CDR3aa: CAWGTASNEKLFF
v_gene: TRBV27; d_gene: .; abundance: .; j_gene: TRBJ1-6; CDR3nt: TGTGCCAGCAGTCCGACAGGCTGGGGGAATTCACCCCTCCACTTT; CDR3aa: CASSPTGWGNSPLHF
v_gene: TRBV7-3; d_gene: TRBD1; abundance: .; j_gene: TRBJ2-5; CDR3nt: TGTGCCAGCAGCTTTATTCCAGGGGGACAAGAGACCCAGTACTTC; CDR3aa: CASSFIPGGQETQYF
v_gene: TRBV15; d_gene: .; abundance: .; j_gene: TRBJ2-4; CDR3nt: TGTGCCACCAGCAGAGATCCGGGTTCGGGTCACATTCAGTACTTC; CDR3aa: CATSRDPGSGHIQYF
v_gene: TRBV27; d_gene: TRBD1; abundance: .; j_gene: TRBJ1-2; CDR3nt: TGTGCCAGCATACAGAAGACGCCGGGACAGGGCGGAAACTATGGCTACACCTTC; CDR3aa: CASIQKTPGQGGNYGYTF
v_gene: TRBV12-3/TRBV12-4; d_gene: .; abundance: .; j_gene: TRBJ2-3; CDR3nt: TGTGCCAGCAGTTTCAGCGGGCAGGATACGCAGTATTTT; CDR3aa: CASSFSGQDTQYF
v_gene: TRBV4-2; d_gene: TRBD2; abundance: .; j_gene: TRBJ2-1; CDR3nt: TGTGCCAGCAGCCAACACTGGGTCAGGTCTGGCGGGGGTAATGAGCAGTTCTTC; CDR3aa: CASSQHWVRSGGGNEQFF
v_gene: TRBV5-6; d_gene: TRBD1; abundance: .; j_gene: TRBJ1-2; CDR3nt: TGTGCCAGCAGCATTCCGGGACAGGTAGGAGCTGACTATGGCTACACCTTC; CDR3aa: CASSIPGQVGADYGYTF
v_gene: TRBV7-2; d_gene: TRBD2; abundance: .; j_gene: TRBJ2-3; CDR3nt: TGTGCCAGCAGCTTAGTCGGACTAGCGGGGGAAACGCAGTATTTT; CDR3aa: CASSLVGLAGETQYF
v_gene: TRBV1; d_gene: .; abundance: once; j_gene: TRBJ1-2; CDR3nt: TGCACCAGCAGCCGAAACTCAATTACAGGGTACGATGGCTACACCTTC; CDR3aa: CTSSRNSITGYDGYTF
v_gene: TRBV5-5; d_gene: TRBD2; abundance: few; j_gene: TRBJ2-3; CDR3nt: TGTGCCAGCAGCCTTATTGTTTCTAGCGGGGGTGGAGATACGCAGTATTTT; CDR3aa: CASSLIVSSGGGDTQYF
v_gene: TRBV5-1; d_gene: TRBD2; abundance: .; j_gene: TRBJ2-7; CDR3nt: TGCGCCAGCAGCTTGCGGCTAGCGGGGGTCTACGAGCAGTACTTC; CDR3aa: CASSLRLAGVYEQYF
v_gene: TRBV20-1; d_gene: .; abundance: .; j_gene: TRBJ1-2; CDR3nt: TGCAGTGCTAGTGCCTCTAGCGGGTGGTTTGGCTACACCTTC; CDR3aa: CSASASSGWFGYTF
v_gene: TRBV11-3; d_gene: .; abundance: .; j_gene: TRBJ2-1; CDR3nt: TGTGCCAGCAGCTTGGGAGATTCCGGCGATGAGCAGTTCTTC; CDR3aa: CASSLGDSGDEQFF
v_gene: TRBV7-9; d_gene: TRBD1; abundance: .; j_gene: TRBJ1-3; CDR3nt: TGTGCCAGCAGCTTAGCAGGGGGCCGCTCTGGAAACACCATATATTTT; CDR3aa: CASSLAGGRSGNTIYF
v_gene: TRBV7-3; d_gene: TRBD1; abundance: .; j_gene: TRBJ2-3; CDR3nt: TGTGCCAGCAGCTCCGGACAGGAATCCGGTACGCAGTATTTT; CDR3aa: CASSSGQESGTQYF
v_gene: TRBV29-1; d_gene: TRBD2; abundance: .; j_gene: TRBJ2-1; CDR3nt: TGCAGCGTTCGAGGATTGACTAGCGGGGAAGAGAGGGTAGAGTTCTTC; CDR3aa: CSVRGLTSGEERVEFF
v_gene: TRBV7-2; d_gene: .; abundance: .; j_gene: TRBJ1-2; CDR3nt: TGTGCCAGCAGCCCCTATATTGGCTACACCTTC; CDR3aa: CASSPYIGYTF
v_gene: TRBV5-5; d_gene: TRBD1; abundance: .; j_gene: TRBJ1-1; CDR3nt: TGTGCCAGCAGCTCCCGAGGGACAGGGTTGAACACTGAAGCTTTCTTT; CDR3aa: CASSSRGTGLNTEAFF
v_gene: TRBV7-6; d_gene: .; abundance: .; j_gene: TRBJ1-1; CDR3nt: TGTGCCAGCAGCCCCCGGGGATTGAACACTGAAGCTTTCTTT; CDR3aa: CASSPRGLNTEAFF
v_gene: TRBV7-9; d_gene: TRBD1; abundance: .; j_gene: TRBJ2-1; CDR3nt: TGTGCCAGCAGCTTGCCCCGGACAGGGGATAATGAGCAGTTCTTC; CDR3aa: CASSLPRTGDNEQFF
v_gene: TRBV5-4; d_gene: .; abundance: .; j_gene: TRBJ1-4; CDR3nt: TGTGCCAGCAGCCTAGCGGCAACTAATGAAAAACTGTTTTTT; CDR3aa: CASSLAATNEKLFF
v_gene: TRBV7-9; d_gene: TRBD1; abundance: .; j_gene: TRBJ1-2; CDR3nt: TGTGCCAGCAGCTTAGCGGGACAGGGCCGGGGCTATGGCTACACCTTC; CDR3aa: CASSLAGQGRGYGYTF
v_gene: TRBV19; d_gene: TRBD2; abundance: .; j_gene: TRBJ2-1; CDR3nt: TGTGCCAGTAGGCAGACTAGCCGCCCCTACAATGAGCAGTTCTTC; CDR3aa: CASRQTSRPYNEQFF
v_gene: TRBV4-2; d_gene: TRBD2; abundance: .; j_gene: TRBJ2-2; CDR3nt: TGTGCCAGCAGCCAAGATCGAACTAGCGGGAGTCCCGGGGAGCTGTTTTTT; CDR3aa: CASSQDRTSGSPGELFF
v_gene: TRBV13; d_gene: .; abundance: .; j_gene: TRBJ2-3; CDR3nt: TGTGCCAGCAGCTTAGGGAATCTCCTAGCTGGCACAGATACGCAGTATTTT; CDR3aa: CASSLGNLLAGTDTQYF
v_gene: TRBV18; d_gene: .; abundance: .; j_gene: TRBJ2-7; CDR3nt: TGTGCCAGCTCCTCGGCCCAAGCAGGGGAAACCTCCGAGCAGTACTTC; CDR3aa: CASSSAQAGETSEQYF
v_gene: TRBV2; d_gene: TRBD2; abundance: .; j_gene: TRBJ2-1; CDR3nt: TGTGCCAGCAGAGGGACTAGCGGGAGGGGGGCGGATGAGCAGTTCTTC; CDR3aa: CASRGTSGRGADEQFF
v_gene: TRBV7-2; d_gene: TRBD1; abundance: .; j_gene: TRBJ1-2; CDR3nt: TGTGCCAGCAGCTTAGACCCGGGACAGGGGGCTGGTGGCTACACCTTC; CDR3aa: CASSLDPGQGAGGYTF
v_gene: TRBV19; d_gene: TRBD2; abundance: .; j_gene: TRBJ2-1; CDR3nt: TGTGCCAGTAGTATAGTTGCGGCTAGCGGGAACACACGCGGTGAGCAGTTCTTC; CDR3aa: CASSIVAASGNTRGEQFF